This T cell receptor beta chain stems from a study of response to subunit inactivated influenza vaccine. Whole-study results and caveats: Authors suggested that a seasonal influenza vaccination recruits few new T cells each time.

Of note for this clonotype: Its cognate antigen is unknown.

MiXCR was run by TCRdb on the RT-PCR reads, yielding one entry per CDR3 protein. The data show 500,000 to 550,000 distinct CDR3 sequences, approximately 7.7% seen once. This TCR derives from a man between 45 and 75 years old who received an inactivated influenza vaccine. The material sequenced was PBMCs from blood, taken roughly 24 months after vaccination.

The CDR3 loop is CSVEDKGQGAEETQYF. In nucleotides, the CDR3 is TGCAGCGTTGAAGATAAGGGGCAGGGGGCTGAAGAGACCCAGTACTTC. The rearrangement uses TRBV29-1 and TRBJ2-5; TRBD1 matches at 8 bases. Germline V gives CDR1 SQVTM, CDR2 ANQGSEA. CDR3 length equals 16 residues. With 0 bases clipped from V and 3 bases from J, the junction kept 9 bases outside the gene matches.